This TCR beta chain derives from a study of early T cells in non-severe SARS-CoV-2 infection. Whole-study context: Bulk RNA from unsorted whole blood was sequenced; chains were unpaired. The study, taken as a whole, reports: VDJdb-based matching was biased toward anti-spike CD8 responses and missed private and CD4 specificities.

The library protocol tagged individual cDNA molecules with unique molecular identifiers. TCRdb analysed the 5' RACE reads with MiXCR anew, one entry per CDR3 protein. The table includes about 22,000 distinct CDR3 sequences, 3.5% to 5% detected once. Notes on this clonotype: Antigen unknown.

This CDR3 comprises 13 residues. CDR1 and CDR2 (germline): SGHRS, YFSETQ. Material: whole blood. The TCR originated in an adult who was a healthcare worker with PCR-confirmed SARS-CoV-2 infection or an uninfected control (not recorded which). V is TRBV5-1 and J is TRBJ2-3; 8 bases agree with TRBD1. The CDR3 DNA is TGCATCAGGGGGCCCGGGGGAACAGATACGCAGTATTTT. Translating it yields CIRGPGGTDTQYF.